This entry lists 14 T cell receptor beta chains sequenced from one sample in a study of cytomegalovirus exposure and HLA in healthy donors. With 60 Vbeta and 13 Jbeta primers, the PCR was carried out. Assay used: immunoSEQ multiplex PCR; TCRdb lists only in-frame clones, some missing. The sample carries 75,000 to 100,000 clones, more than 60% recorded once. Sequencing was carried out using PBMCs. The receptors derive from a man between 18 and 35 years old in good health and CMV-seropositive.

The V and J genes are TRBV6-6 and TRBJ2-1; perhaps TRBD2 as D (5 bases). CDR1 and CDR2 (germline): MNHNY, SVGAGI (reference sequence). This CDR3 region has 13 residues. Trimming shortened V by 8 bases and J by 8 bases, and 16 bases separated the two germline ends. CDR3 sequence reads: CASHPGVNDEQFF. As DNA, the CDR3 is TGTGCCAGCCATCCCGGGGTAAACGATGAGCAGTTCTTC.

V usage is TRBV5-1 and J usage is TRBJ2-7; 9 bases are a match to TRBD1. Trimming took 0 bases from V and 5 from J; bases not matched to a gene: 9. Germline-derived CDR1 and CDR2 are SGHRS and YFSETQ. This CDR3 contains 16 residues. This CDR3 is CASSLDGQGFPDEQYF. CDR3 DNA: TGCGCCAGCAGCTTGGATGGACAGGGGTTTCCTGACGAGCAGTACTTC.

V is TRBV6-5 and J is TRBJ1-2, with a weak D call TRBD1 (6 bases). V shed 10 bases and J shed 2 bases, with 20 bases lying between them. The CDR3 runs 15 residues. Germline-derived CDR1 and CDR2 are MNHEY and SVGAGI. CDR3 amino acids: CATKLMVQGNYGYTF. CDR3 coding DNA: TGTGCCACCAAGTTAATGGTGCAGGGGAACTATGGCTACACCTTC.

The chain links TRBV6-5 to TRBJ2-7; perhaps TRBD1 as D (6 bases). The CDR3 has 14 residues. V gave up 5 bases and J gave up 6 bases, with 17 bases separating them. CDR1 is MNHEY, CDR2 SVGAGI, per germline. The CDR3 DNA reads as TGTGCCAGCAGTCACGGGCCTACAGGGATCGAGCAGTACTTC. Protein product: CASSHGPTGIEQYF.

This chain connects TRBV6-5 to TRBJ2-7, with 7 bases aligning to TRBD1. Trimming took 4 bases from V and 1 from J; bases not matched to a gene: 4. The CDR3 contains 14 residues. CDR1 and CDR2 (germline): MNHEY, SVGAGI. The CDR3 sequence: CASSLDRLSYEQYF. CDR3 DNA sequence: TGTGCCAGCAGTTTGGACAGGCTGTCCTACGAGCAGTACTTC.

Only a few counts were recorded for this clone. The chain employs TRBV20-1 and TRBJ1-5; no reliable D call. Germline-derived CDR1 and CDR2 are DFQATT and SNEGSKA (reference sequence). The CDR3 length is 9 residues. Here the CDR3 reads CSTPQPQHF. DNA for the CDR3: TGCAGCACACCTCAGCCCCAGCATTTT.

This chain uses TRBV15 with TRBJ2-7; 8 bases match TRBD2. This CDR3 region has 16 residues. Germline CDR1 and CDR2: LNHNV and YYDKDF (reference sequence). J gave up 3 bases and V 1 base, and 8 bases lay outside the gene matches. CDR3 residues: CATSRGTGREGYEQYF. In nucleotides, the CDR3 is TGTGCCACCAGCAGAGGGACGGGACGGGAGGGCTACGAGCAGTACTTC.

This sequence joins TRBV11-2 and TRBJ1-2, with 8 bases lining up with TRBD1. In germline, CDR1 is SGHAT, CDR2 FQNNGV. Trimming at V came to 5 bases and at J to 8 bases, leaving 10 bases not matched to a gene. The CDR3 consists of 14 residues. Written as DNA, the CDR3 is TGTGCCAGCAGCCCGGGACAGGCCGGTCGGGGCTACACCTTC. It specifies CASSPGQAGRGYTF. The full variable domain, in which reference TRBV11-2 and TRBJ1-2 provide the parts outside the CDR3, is EAGVAQSPRYKIIEKRQSVAFWCNPISGHATLYWYQQILGQGPKLLIQFQNNGVVDDSQLPKDRFSAERLKGVDSTLKIQPAKLEDSAVYLCASSPGQAGRGYTFGSGTRLTVV.

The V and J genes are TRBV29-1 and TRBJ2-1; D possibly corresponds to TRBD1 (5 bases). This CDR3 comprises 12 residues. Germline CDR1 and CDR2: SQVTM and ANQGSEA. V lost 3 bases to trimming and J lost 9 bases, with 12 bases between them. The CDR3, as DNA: TGCAGCGTTGACAAGGGGCTCGGTGAGCAGTTCTTC. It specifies CSVDKGLGEQFF.

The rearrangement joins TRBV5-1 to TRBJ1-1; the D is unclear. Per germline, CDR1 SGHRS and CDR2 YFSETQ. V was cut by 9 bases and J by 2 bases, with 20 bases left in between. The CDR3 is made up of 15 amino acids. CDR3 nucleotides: TGCGCCACCCGAGTAAGTAAGTCGGGAAACACTGAAGCTTTCTTT. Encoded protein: CATRVSKSGNTEAFF. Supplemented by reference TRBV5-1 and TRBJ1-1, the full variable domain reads KAGVTQTPRYLIKTRGQQVTLSCSPISGHRSVSWYQQTPGQGLQFLFEYFSETQRNKGNFPGRFSGRQFSNSRSEMNVSTLELGDSALYLCATRVSKSGNTEAFFGQGTRLTVV.

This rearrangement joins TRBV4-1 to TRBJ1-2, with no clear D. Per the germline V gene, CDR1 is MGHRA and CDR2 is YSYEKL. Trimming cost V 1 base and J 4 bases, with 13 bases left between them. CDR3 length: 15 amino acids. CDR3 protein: CASSQGSLASYGYTF. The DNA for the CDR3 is TGCGCCAGCAGCCAAGGGTCCCTGGCTTCCTATGGCTACACCTTC.

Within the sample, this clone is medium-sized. The CDR3 region has the DNA TGTGCCAGCAGCAGGCCGGAGAACACTGAAGCTTTCTTT. Protein product: CASSRPENTEAFF. The genes are TRBV2 and TRBJ1-1; D unresolved. The V end was cut by 6 bases, the J end by 1 base, with 9 bases between. There are 13 residues in the CDR3. CDR1 SNHLY and CDR2 FYNNEI come from the germline V gene.

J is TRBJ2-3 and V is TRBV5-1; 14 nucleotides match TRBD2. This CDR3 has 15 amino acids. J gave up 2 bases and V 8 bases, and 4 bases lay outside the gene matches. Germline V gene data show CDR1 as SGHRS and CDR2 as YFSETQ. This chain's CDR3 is CASRTSGGTTDTQYF. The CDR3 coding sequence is TGCGCCAGTAGGACTAGCGGGGGGACCACAGATACGCAGTATTTT.

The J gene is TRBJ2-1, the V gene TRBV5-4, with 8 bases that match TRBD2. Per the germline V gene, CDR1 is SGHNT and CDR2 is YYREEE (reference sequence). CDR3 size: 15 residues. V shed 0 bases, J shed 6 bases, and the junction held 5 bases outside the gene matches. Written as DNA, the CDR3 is TGTGCCAGCAGCTTGGACGGACTAGCTGTCAATGAGCAGTTCTTC. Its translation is CASSLDGLAVNEQFF. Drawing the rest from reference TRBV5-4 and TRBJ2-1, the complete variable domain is ETGVTQSPTHLIKTRGQQVTLRCSSQSGHNTVSWYQQALGQGPQFIFQYYREEENGRGNFPPRFSGLQFPNYSSELNVNALELDDSALYLCASSLDGLAVNEQFFGPGTRLTVL.